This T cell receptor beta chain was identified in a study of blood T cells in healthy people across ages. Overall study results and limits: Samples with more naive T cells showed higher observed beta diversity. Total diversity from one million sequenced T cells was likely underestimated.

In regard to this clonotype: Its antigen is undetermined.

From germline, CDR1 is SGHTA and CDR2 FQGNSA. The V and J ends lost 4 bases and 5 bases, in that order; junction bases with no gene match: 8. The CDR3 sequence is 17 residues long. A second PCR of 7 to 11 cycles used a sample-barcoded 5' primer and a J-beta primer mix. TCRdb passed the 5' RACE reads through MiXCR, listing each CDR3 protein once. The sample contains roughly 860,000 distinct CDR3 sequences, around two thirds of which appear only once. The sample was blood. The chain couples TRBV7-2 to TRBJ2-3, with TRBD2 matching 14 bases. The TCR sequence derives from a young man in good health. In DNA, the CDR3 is TGTGCCAGCAGCTCTCGACTAGCGGGGGGGCAGGGAGATACGCAGTATTTT. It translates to CASSSRLAGGQGDTQYF.